One and the same sample provided the 15 T cell receptor beta chains below, sequenced in a study of CD8+ T cells in alopecia areata. Isolated RNA was reverse transcribed into cDNA used as the sequencing template. Clones were sequenced by immunoSEQ multiplex PCR, and TCRdb holds only the in-frame ones, with some missing. The sample holds some 110,000 clones, and no clone turns up only once. Sequencing was done on a sample of lesional skin. The source is a C3H/HeJ mouse with alopecia areata. MHC haplotype of the mouse line: H2-k.

This clone was seen only a few times. Any gene name here is a mouse gene name. The observed sequence ends 4 residues before the CDR3 terminus, with the missing tail filled in from the germline J gene. Other DNA sequences in the sample encode the same CDR3. The chain uses TRBV1 and TRBJ2-4; TRBD1 agrees at 8 bases. Germline CDR1 is NSQYPW and CDR2 is LRSPGD (reference sequence). This CDR3 spans 16 amino acids. J lost 0 bases, V lost 1 base, and 3 bases had no gene match. The CDR3 protein is CTCSAVQGGSQNTLYF. The sequenced CDR3 bases are TGCACCTGCAGTGCAGTACAGGGGGGTAGTCAAAAC.

Worth noting for this clone: The gene symbols are mouse symbols. The DNA ends 4 residues before the CDR3 does, and the rest of the CDR3 is filled in from the germline J gene. This chain links TRBV19 with TRBJ1-4; no definite D call. CDR1 is FNHDT, CDR2 SITEND, per germline (reference sequence). The CDR3 spans 13 residues. The CDR3 spells CASSLTPIERLFF. The CDR3 DNA, read in part, is TGTGCCAGCAGTCTGACACCCATCGAA.

A note on this clone: The gene names given are mouse names. The read gets to within 4 residues of the CDR3 end, and the germline J gene fills in the rest. The gene calls are TRBV14 and TRBJ1-4, with 9 bases fitting TRBD1. The CDR3 runs to 14 residues. From germline, CDR1 is SGHDT and CDR2 FRDEAV. CDR3 region: CASSWDRETERLFF. The covered CDR3 bases are TGTGCCAGCAGTTGGGACAGGGAGACCGAA.

This clone was counted at least ten times. The gene symbols are mouse symbols. Read data end 4 residues before the CDR3 end; the end is taken from the germline J gene. This chain uses TRBV13-3 with TRBJ2-7, with 10 bases identical to TRBD2. The CDR3 totals 15 residues. Germline V gene lookup returns CDR1 NNHDY and CDR2 SYVADS. The sequenced CDR3 bases are TGTGCCAGCAGTGACCCTGGGACTGGGGAGTAT. It yields the protein CASSDPGTGEY. The full CDR3 is CASSDPGTGEYEQYF.

This clone was counted between two and nine times. The listed genes are named as in mouse. The observed sequence ends 4 residues before the CDR3 terminus, with the missing tail filled in from the germline J gene. The V call is TRBV13-3, the J call TRBJ2-1; 9 bases are shared with TRBD1. CDR3 length equals 15 residues. The junction had 6 bases not matched to a gene; V was cut back by 5 bases and J by 3 bases. Germline CDR1 and CDR2: NNHDY and SYVADS. Incomplete CDR3 DNA: TGTGCCAGCAGCACGGGACAGGGTCCCTATGCT. Its translation: CASSTGQGPYA. The whole CDR3 reads CASSTGQGPYAEQFF.

In this sample, this clone turned up a few times. Gene names and germline refer to mouse. The read terminates 4 residues ahead of where the CDR3 ends, so the germline J gene completes it. This chain connects TRBV13-3 to TRBJ2-3, with a weak D call TRBD2 (7 bases). The CDR3 is 16 amino acids. Germline CDR1 and CDR2: NNHDY and SYVADS. With 2 bases removed from V and 0 bases from J, the gap between germline ends came to 13 bases. CDR3 residues: CASSEGGRSSAETLYF. The CDR3 bases that were read are TGTGCCAGCAGTGAAGGGGGGCGATCTAGTGCAGAA.

As concerns this clone: Mouse names are used for the genes. The read ends 4 residues early relative to the CDR3; the germline J gene fills the gap. The chain uses TRBV13-3 and TRBJ2-1; 11 nucleotides line up with TRBD2. V lost 3 bases to trimming and J lost 4 bases; unmatched junction nucleotides: 6. The CDR3 loop spans 16 amino acids. Germline V lookup: CDR1 NNHDY, CDR2 SYVADS. The CDR3 bases that were read are TGTGCCAGCAGTGCGGACTGGGGGGCGCTATATGCT. Its protein product is CASSADWGALYA. The entire CDR3 reads CASSADWGALYAEQFF.

To note about this clone: Any gene name here is a mouse gene name. The read halts 4 residues ahead of the CDR3 end, with the missing end drawn from the germline J gene. The chain joins TRBV13-2 to TRBJ1-2, with a possible D match to TRBD1 (6 bases). This CDR3 is 13 amino acids long. The germline V gene has CDR1 NNHNN and CDR2 SYGAGS (reference sequence). Trimming cost V 6 bases and J 3 bases, with 12 bases left between them. The sequenced part of the CDR3 DNA is TGTGCCAGCGCGACAGGAGGGGACTCC. Protein product: CASATGGDS. The whole CDR3 reads CASATGGDSDYTF.

Note on this clone: These gene names are mouse names. The read comes to an end 4 residues before the CDR3 does, leaving the germline J gene to fill in the end. The J gene is TRBJ2-2, the V gene TRBV19; 12 bases agree with TRBD1. The J segment lost 4 bases and the V segment lost 3 bases, leaving 4 bases of the junction unmatched. CDR1 FNHDT and CDR2 SITEND come from the germline V gene (reference sequence). The CDR3 runs to 16 residues. The CDR3 DNA, read in part, is TGTGCCAGCAGTACCGGGACAGGGGGCTCCACCGGG. Translated: CASSTGTGGSTG. The CDR3 in full is CASSTGTGGSTGQLYF.

This clone was observed a few times. These gene names are mouse names. The CDR3 is cut off 4 residues early in the read; its end comes from the germline J gene. This rearrangement joins TRBV1 to TRBJ2-7, with a possible D match to TRBD2 (5 bases). The CDR3 has 17 residues. Trimming shortened V by 0 bases and J by 0 bases, and 15 bases separated the two germline ends. The V gene's germline CDR1 is NSQYPW and CDR2 LRSPGD (reference sequence). Partial CDR3 DNA: TGCACCTGCAGTGCAGATCTGGGAGGGATGTTCTCCTAT. As protein: CTCSADLGGMFSY. The whole CDR3 sequence reads CTCSADLGGMFSYEQYF.

As regards this clone: Gene names and germline match the mouse. The read halts 4 residues ahead of the CDR3 end, with the missing end drawn from the germline J gene. The chain carries TRBV13-3 and TRBJ2-2; TRBD1 aligns across 10 bases. The trim removed 4 bases at V and 4 bases at J, leaving 4 bases unmatched. Germline V CDR1 and CDR2: NNHDY, SYVADS. The CDR3 is 15 residues long. CDR3 bases read: TGTGCCAGCAGTCGGACAGGGGGAGGCACCGGG. Amino acids: CASSRTGGGTG. The entire CDR3 protein is CASSRTGGGTGQLYF.

This clone was seen repeatedly, ten times or more. The gene names here belong to mouse. The CDR3 end lies 4 residues beyond the end of the read and is filled in from the germline J gene. The chain couples TRBV13-3 to TRBJ1-4; 8 nucleotides match TRBD1. J lost 0 bases, V lost 3 bases, and 1 base had no gene match. The CDR3 covers 15 residues. Germline values: CDR1 NNHDY, CDR2 SYVADS. CDR3 protein: CASSADRVSNERLFF. The sequenced CDR3 bases are TGTGCCAGCAGTGCGGACAGGGTTTCCAACGAA.

A word on this clone: These gene names are mouse names. The sequenced fragment ends 4 residues before the CDR3 boundary, so the rest is inferred from the germline J gene. This chain joins TRBV1 and TRBJ2-7, with a weak D call TRBD1 (5 bases). The CDR3 is 15 amino acids. V lost 0 bases and J lost 1, with 10 bases in between. Germline V gene sequence: CDR1 NSQYPW, CDR2 LRSPGD (reference sequence). The sequenced part of the CDR3 DNA is TGCACCTGCAGTGCAGAAGGAGGGGTTTCCTAT. Protein sequence: CTCSAEGGVSY. The CDR3, in full, reads CTCSAEGGVSYEQYF.

For this clone: Genes here carry mouse names. The sample contains more than one DNA sequence encoding this CDR3. The CDR3 bases that were read are TGTGCCAGCAGTCCACAGGGGTAT. As protein: CASSPQGY. The entire CDR3 reads CASSPQGYEQYF. The rearrangement joins TRBV14 to TRBJ2-7, with 7 bases fitting TRBD1. The CDR3 end is not reached by the read, which stops 4 residues before it; the germline J gene fills it in. CDR3 length equals 12 residues. Germline V gives CDR1 SGHDT, CDR2 FRDEAV.

About this clone itself: Genes here carry mouse names. The read gets to within 4 residues of the CDR3 end, and the germline J gene fills in the rest. Other nucleotide sequences from this sample produce the same CDR3. V is TRBV1 and J is TRBJ2-1, with TRBD2 matching over 10 bases. There are 16 residues in the CDR3. Germline loops: CDR1 NSQYPW, CDR2 LRSPGD (reference sequence). The CDR3: CTCSADWGGAGAEQFF. CDR3 bases read: TGCACCTGCAGTGCAGACTGGGGGGGCGCGGGAGCT.